A selection of T cell receptor beta chains follows, all from one sample in a study of synovial regulatory T cells in juvenile arthritis. Sequencing used immunoSEQ multiplex PCR; TCRdb keeps in-frame clones, though not all of them. The table for this sample gives several thousand clones. Material: Treg cells from blood. The receptors come from a donor younger than 30 with juvenile idiopathic arthritis. The CDR3 runs from the conserved cysteine through the conserved F or W. Size is omitted from some rows. Given values are once, few, many or a class for expanded clones.

j_gene: TRBJ1-1
v_gene: TRBV28
abundance: .
CDR3aa: CASSNAGGSGEAFF

j_gene: TRBJ1-1
v_gene: TRBV5-1
abundance: .
CDR3aa: CATATGLNTEAFF

j_gene: TRBJ2-7
v_gene: TRBV7-8
abundance: .
CDR3aa: CASSPFPGQGGYEQYF

j_gene: TRBJ2-3
v_gene: TRBV7-2
abundance: .
CDR3aa: CASSLGLAGGTDTQYF

j_gene: TRBJ1-2
v_gene: TRBV7-3
abundance: .
CDR3aa: CASSWGTGGDGYTF

j_gene: TRBJ2-1
v_gene: TRBV2
abundance: medium-sized
CDR3aa: CASSVRSEQFF

j_gene: TRBJ2-1
v_gene: TRBV5-1
abundance: medium-sized
CDR3aa: CASSPLWQRPDEQFF

j_gene: TRBJ2-1
v_gene: TRBV6-6
abundance: .
CDR3aa: CASSHSGGAYNEQFF

j_gene: TRBJ1-5
v_gene: TRBV7-2
abundance: .
CDR3aa: CASSLSGLDNQPQHF

j_gene: TRBJ2-5
v_gene: TRBV6-5
abundance: .
CDR3aa: CASSYRRRETQYF

j_gene: TRBJ2-7
v_gene: TRBV27
abundance: .
CDR3aa: CASSFRASGSLPSGEQYF

j_gene: TRBJ2-3
v_gene: TRBV7-8
abundance: .
CDR3aa: CASTKLAGGSADTQYF

j_gene: TRBJ1-1
v_gene: TRBV19
abundance: .
CDR3aa: CASSMRRAVEAFF

j_gene: TRBJ2-1
v_gene: TRBV5-1
abundance: .
CDR3aa: CASSLGSTGEQFF

j_gene: TRBJ2-7
v_gene: TRBV7-2
abundance: .
CDR3aa: CASSLVLGYEQYF

j_gene: TRBJ2-7
v_gene: TRBV28
abundance: .
CDR3aa: CASSSTYEQYF

j_gene: TRBJ2-1
v_gene: TRBV11-3
abundance: .
CDR3aa: CASSLRLGNEQFF

j_gene: TRBJ2-3
v_gene: TRBV10-3
abundance: .
CDR3aa: CAIRGASGVSSTDTQYF

j_gene: TRBJ2-7
v_gene: TRBV25-1
abundance: .
CDR3aa: CATQLQGYYEQYF

j_gene: TRBJ2-1
v_gene: TRBV29-1
abundance: .
CDR3aa: CSVGVAVQISSYNEQFF

j_gene: TRBJ2-1
v_gene: TRBV25-1
abundance: .
CDR3aa: CASSDARSYLAYNEQFF

j_gene: TRBJ1-2
v_gene: TRBV2
abundance: .
CDR3aa: CASSRGQGNYGYTF